This T cell receptor (beta chain) came from a study of blood T cell repertoires in COVID-19. The overall study: The cDNA or gDNA used as material had been derived from T cells, B-cell-depleted T cells, or PBMCs.

V was pared by 2 bases and J by 2 bases, with 10 bases between. CDR1 is MNHEY, CDR2 SMNVEV, per germline (reference sequence). The CDR3 is 15 amino acids. Produced via immunoSEQ multiplex PCR; TCRdb's table is partial and in-frame only. The sample has some 100,000 clones; approximately 79% are singletons. Sequencing was performed on peripheral blood. The rearrangement joins TRBV27 to TRBJ2-1, with a weak D call TRBD1 (6 bases). The sequence came from a man over 45 with acute or convalescent COVID-19. CDR3 region: CASSLEGVPYNEQFF. The CDR3 coding sequence is TGTGCCAGCAGTTTAGAGGGGGTCCCCTACAATGAGCAGTTCTTC.